These 5 T cell receptor beta chains were sequenced from one sample in a study of T cells in Graves' hyperthyroidism and ophthalmopathy. The source material, RNA transcripts, was used to amplify TCR beta CDR3 regions. HTBI primers drove first-round RT-PCR of the TCR CDR3. TCRdb analysed the multiplex PCR reads with MiXCR anew, one entry per CDR3 protein. The data contain more than 450,000 distinct CDR3 sequences, just under 20% of them singletons. The sample taken for sequencing was blood. Source of these receptors: a man aged 40-50 years with Graves' ophthalmopathy.

This clonotype was picked up a small number of times. This chain joins TRBV3-1 and TRBJ1-1; no clear D gene. From germline, CDR1 is LGHDT and CDR2 YNNKEL (reference sequence). This CDR3 contains 13 residues. Trimming shortened V by 2 bases and J by 2 bases, and 6 bases separated the two germline ends. CDR3: CASSQTTNTEAFF. CDR3 coding DNA: TGTGCCAGCAGCCAAACTACTAACACTGAAGCTTTCTTT.

There are many counts of this clonotype. This sequence joins TRBV28 and TRBJ2-3; 7 bases are a match to TRBD1. Germline V gene lookup returns CDR1 MDHEN and CDR2 SYDVKM. The CDR3 loop spans 15 amino acids. With 5 bases clipped from V and 1 base from J, the junction kept 6 bases outside the gene matches. The CDR3 bases are TGTGCCAGCAGTCCTCGGCAGGGGGGCACAGATACGCAGTATTTT. Its translation: CASSPRQGGTDTQYF.

The chain's CDR3 is CASSFLAGKGYEQYF. The CDR3 DNA is TGTGCCAGCAGCTTCCTAGCGGGCAAAGGGTACGAGCAGTACTTC. The V call is TRBV7-2, the J call TRBJ2-7; TRBD2 aligns across 8 bases. V shed 3 bases, J shed 4 bases, and the junction held 8 bases outside the gene matches. The CDR3 runs to 15 residues. The germline V gene has CDR1 SGHTA and CDR2 FQGNSA.

This clonotype has ten or more counts. The chain combines TRBV7-2 with TRBJ2-3, with TRBD2 identical over 9 bases. This CDR3 comprises 15 residues. V was clipped by 1 base and J by 6 bases; unmatched bases: 5. Germline V gene lookup returns CDR1 SGHTA and CDR2 FQGNSA. This CDR3 is CASSLGLAGADTQYF. The CDR3 bases are TGTGCCAGCAGCTTAGGATTAGCGGGGGCCGATACGCAGTATTTT.

This clonotype has ten or more counts. V gene TRBV20-1 combines with J gene TRBJ2-3; tentatively, D is TRBD1 (5 bases). The V end was cut by 4 bases, the J end by 2 bases, with 13 bases between. Germline values: CDR1 DFQATT, CDR2 SNEGSKA (reference sequence). The CDR3 runs 14 residues. In nucleotides, the CDR3 is TGCAGTGCTAATAGGACACAGGACACAGATACGCAGTATTTT. Protein sequence: CSANRTQDTDTQYF.